The 20 T cell receptor beta chains below were found in one sample sequenced in a study of blood T cell repertoires in COVID-19. This table comes from immunoSEQ multiplex PCR, and its TCRdb copy is limited to in-frame clones, with some not included. The sample lists just over 95,000 clones; about 80% were seen once. The sample consisted of peripheral blood. The receptors originated from a man in his sixties with acute or convalescent COVID-19.

The chain employs TRBV21-1 and TRBJ1-5. TRBV21-1 is a documented pseudogene. This CDR3 comprises 13 residues. CDR3 protein: CASTVNSNQPQHF. The DNA of the CDR3 is TGTGCCAGCACGGTTAATAGCAATCAGCCCCAGCATTTT.

The chain uses TRBV28 and TRBJ2-1; no reliable D call. Germline V gives CDR1 MDHEN, CDR2 SYDVKM. The V end lost 6 bases, the J end lost 9 bases, and 12 bases lay between the germline ends. The CDR3 is 12 residues long. The CDR3: CASSPGSGEQFF. In DNA form, the CDR3 reads TGTGCCAGCAGCCCTGGCTCGGGTGAGCAGTTCTTC.

The chain uses TRBV29-1 and TRBJ1-4, with 9 bases lining up with TRBD1. Trimming cost V 7 bases and J 3 bases; bases outside gene matches: 12. The germline V gene has CDR1 SQVTM and CDR2 ANQGSEA. This CDR3 has 16 amino acids. CDR3 amino acids: CSALRDRERANEKLFF. For the CDR3, the DNA is TGCAGCGCCCTCCGGGACAGGGAGCGTGCTAATGAAAAACTGTTTTTT.

The chain combines TRBV30 with TRBJ1-5; 9 bases are shared with TRBD1. The V gene's germline CDR1 is GTSNPN and CDR2 SVGIG (reference sequence). This CDR3 is built from 18 residues. Trimming took 0 bases from V and 0 from J; bases not matched to a gene: 9. The CDR3 region has the DNA TGTGCCTGGAGTGTTAGGGGGACAGGGATTTATAGCAATCAGCCCCAGCATTTT. It encodes CAWSVRGTGIYSNQPQHF. The entire variable domain, with the rest obtained from reference TRBV30 and TRBJ1-5, is as follows: SQTIHQWPATLVQPVGSPLSLECTVEGTSNPNLYWYRQAAGRGLQLLFYSVGIGQISSEVPQNLSASRPQDRQFILSSKKLLLSDSGFYLCAWSVRGTGIYSNQPQHFGDGTRLSIL.

This chain links TRBV7-2 with TRBJ2-2; 9 positions agree with TRBD2. This CDR3 is built from 15 residues. Trimming at V came to 8 bases and at J to 6 bases, leaving 10 bases not matched to a gene. Germline loops: CDR1 SGHTA, CDR2 FQGNSA. The DNA for the CDR3 is TGTGCCAGCCATCCTAGCGGGGTTGGATCCGGGGAGCTGTTTTTT. Its translation: CASHPSGVGSGELFF. The full variable domain, its missing parts supplied by reference TRBV7-2 and TRBJ2-2, is GAGVSQSPSNKVTEKGKDVELRCDPISGHTALYWYRQSLGQGLEFLIYFQGNSAPDKSGLPSDRFSAERTGGSVSTLTIQRTQQEDSAVYLCASHPSGVGSGELFFGEGSRLTVL.

In this sample, this clone turned up once. This chain connects TRBV19 to TRBJ1-6; 8 bases are a match to TRBD1. CDR3 length equals 14 residues. With V trimmed by 5 bases and J by 7 bases, 4 bases remained unmatched. CDR1 is LNHDA and CDR2 is SQIVND in the germline V gene (reference sequence). CDR3 DNA sequence: TGTGCCAGTAGTCCGGACAGGGAAAATTCACCCCTCCACTTT. As protein: CASSPDRENSPLHF. The whole variable domain, remainder taken from reference TRBV19 and TRBJ1-6, is DGGITQSPKYLFRKEGQNVTLSCEQNLNHDAMYWYRQDPGQGLRLIYYSQIVNDFQKGDIAEGYSVSREKKESFPLTVTSAQKNPTAFYLCASSPDRENSPLHFGNGTRLTVT.

In its sample, this clone was seen a few times. The chain links TRBV11-3 to TRBJ1-4, with 8 bases aligning to TRBD1. Per germline, CDR1 SGHNT and CDR2 YENEEA. Unmatched junction bases numbered 7, after V lost 2 bases and J lost 8 bases. CDR3 length: 15 residues. CDR3 DNA: TGTGCCAGCAGCTTACCCTTCGGACAGGGCGAAAAACTGTTTTTT. This encodes CASSLPFGQGEKLFF.

This clone was seen at least ten times. The V gene is TRBV20-1, the J gene TRBJ2-2, with 8 bases that match TRBD1. Germline-derived CDR1 and CDR2 are DFQATT and SNEGSKA (reference sequence). The CDR3 is made up of 14 amino acids. The V and J ends lost 3 bases and 3 bases, in that order; junction bases with no gene match: 3. The CDR3 reads CSASGQGYTGELFF. Here the CDR3 DNA reads TGCAGTGCTAGTGGACAGGGCTACACCGGGGAGCTGTTTTTT.

The genes are TRBV19 and TRBJ2-7, with D tentatively TRBD2 (5 bases). Trimming took off 6 bases at V and 3 bases at J, with 18 bases between the two ends. CDR3 length equals 15 residues. CDR1 and CDR2 (germline): LNHDA, SQIVND (reference sequence). The CDR3 region has the DNA TGTGCCAGTAGAACGACCGGTACGGGAAACTACGAGCAGTACTTC. This encodes CASRTTGTGNYEQYF.

The chain uses TRBV27 and TRBJ2-1; 7 nucleotides align to TRBD2. The ends lost 2 bases at V and 2 bases at J; junction bases unmatched: 3. Per the germline V gene, CDR1 is MNHEY and CDR2 is SMNVEV (reference sequence). The CDR3 has 15 amino acids. CDR3 DNA sequence: TGTGCCAGCAGTTTACATGCGGGAGCCTACAATGAGCAGTTCTTC. As protein: CASSLHAGAYNEQFF.

The gene calls are TRBV6-5 and TRBJ2-7; D not resolved. V lost 4 bases and J lost 3, with 4 bases in between. The germline CDR1 and CDR2 sequences are MNHEY and SVGAGI. This CDR3 is built from 11 residues. CDR3 sequence: CASSFSYEQYF. CDR3 bases: TGTGCCAGCAGTTTCAGCTACGAGCAGTACTTC.

This clone was detected a few times. The V gene is TRBV24-1, the J gene TRBJ1-5, with 8 nucleotides matching TRBD1. Germline assignment: CDR1 KGHDR and CDR2 SFDVKD. This CDR3 has 13 residues. The V gene end was trimmed by 10 bases and the J gene end by 2 bases; junction bases not matched to a gene: 3. The CDR3, as DNA: TGTGCCACAGGACAGGGCGGCAATCAGCCCCAGCATTTT. Its protein is CATGQGGNQPQHF.

V and J are TRBV7-8 and TRBJ2-1; 7 bases fit TRBD1. Per the germline V gene, CDR1 is SGHVS and CDR2 is FQNEAQ. The CDR3 is 15 amino acids. V lost 5 bases to trimming and J lost 9 bases; unmatched junction nucleotides: 13. The CDR3 coding sequence is TGTGCCAGCAGCCCCAGACAGGGCCCCTCGGTTGAGCAGTTCTTC. Translated: CASSPRQGPSVEQFF.

The chain is built from TRBV4-2 and TRBJ1-6; D gene unclear. CDR3 size: 16 residues. CDR1 LGHNA and CDR2 YNFKEQ come from the germline V gene. The V end lost 0 bases, the J end lost 7 bases, and 13 bases lay between the germline ends. CDR3 protein: CASSQDRNSNNSPLHF. In DNA form, the CDR3 reads TGTGCCAGCAGCCAAGATCGAAACAGTAACAATTCACCCCTCCACTTT.

V is TRBV14 and J is TRBJ1-2; TRBD1 matches at 7 bases. With 4 bases clipped from V and 2 bases from J, the junction kept 4 bases outside the gene matches. Germline V gene lookup returns CDR1 SGHDN and CDR2 FVKESK. CDR3 length: 14 amino acids. DNA of the CDR3: TGTGCCAGCAGCCCCGGGACAGCGAACTATGGCTACACCTTC. Its translation: CASSPGTANYGYTF. The full variable domain, in which reference TRBV14 and TRBJ1-2 provide the parts outside the CDR3, is EAGVTQFPSHSVIEKGQTVTLRCDPISGHDNLYWYRRVMGKEIKFLLHFVKESKQDESGMPNNRFLAERTGGTYSTLKVQPAELEDSGVYFCASSPGTANYGYTFGSGTRLTVV.

J is TRBJ1-1 and V is TRBV23-1; D possibly corresponds to TRBD1 (5 bases). TRBV23-1 is marked as an open reading frame, function uncertain. Between the trimmed V and J ends, which lost 4 bases and 4 bases, there was a span of 10 bases. The CDR3 runs 13 residues. CDR3 amino acids: CASSPREGTEAFF. DNA for the CDR3: TGCGCCAGCAGTCCCAGGGAAGGCACTGAAGCTTTCTTT.

J is TRBJ2-2 and V is TRBV7-9, with 9 bases fitting TRBD1. Germline-derived CDR1 and CDR2 are SEHNR and FQNEAQ (reference sequence). V trimming: 5 bases; J trimming: 5 bases; junction bases outside the gene matches: 12. The CDR3 totals 17 residues. As DNA, the CDR3 is TGTGCCAGCAGCAAATTGTGGACAGGGGTAGAGACCGGGGAGCTGTTTTTT. This codes for CASSKLWTGVETGELFF. The complete variable domain, with remaining parts taken from reference TRBV7-9 and TRBJ2-2, reads DTGVSQNPRHKITKRGQNVTFRCDPISEHNRLYWYRQTLGQGPEFLTYFQNEAQLEKSRLLSDRFSAERPKGSFSTLEIQRTEQGDSAMYLCASSKLWTGVETGELFFGEGSRLTVL.

The chain combines TRBV7-3 with TRBJ1-2; D possibly corresponds to TRBD1 (6 bases). Germline values: CDR1 SGHTA, CDR2 FQGTGA. The CDR3 has 13 amino acids. Trimming removed 5 bases from V and 6 bases from J, with 13 bases in between. This CDR3 reads CASSLDRRDGYTF. CDR3 coding DNA: TGTGCCAGCAGCCTCGACAGGAGAGATGGCTACACCTTC.

The chain uses TRBV11-3 and TRBJ1-2; D may be TRBD1 (5 bases). V was clipped by 5 bases and J by 4 bases, with 14 bases between them. The CDR3 runs 14 residues. The germline V gene encodes CDR1 SGHNT and CDR2 YENEEA. The CDR3 region is CASSLSRTSYGYTF. CDR3 bases: TGTGCCAGCAGCCTGAGCCGGACAAGCTATGGCTACACCTTC.

This sequence joins TRBV30 and TRBJ2-3, with 8 bases that match TRBD2. The V and J ends lost 0 bases and 5 bases, in that order; junction bases with no gene match: 7. Germline CDR1 is GTSNPN and CDR2 is SVGIG (reference sequence). This CDR3 spans 15 amino acids. For the CDR3, the DNA is TGTGCCTGGAGTGTGGGGCGGGAGGCGGGAGATACGCAGTATTTT. This sequence encodes CAWSVGREAGDTQYF.